Sequencing of this T cell receptor beta chain was carried out in a study of T-cell memory formation after mild COVID-19. About the research overall: TCR clusters mostly belonged to single donors.

General study findings and limits: Later expanders leaned CD4+, whereas day 15 to 85 contracting clones were balanced CD4/CD8. Whether day 37 second-wave clones are SARS-CoV-2-specific was not confirmed.

This clonotype was counted many times. The antigen remains unidentified. TCRdb called the 5' RACE reads again in MiXCR, with one record for every CDR3 protein. The data hold hundreds of thousands of distinct CDR3 sequences, with less than 25% observed a single time. The origin of this receptor is an adult woman who had mild COVID-19 (a few samples of this study predate the infection). Cell type and time point are not known. The material sequenced was PBMCs or a T cell subset sorted from them (not recorded which).

Here the CDR3 reads CASSPRRGGYSNQPQHF. CDR3 in DNA: TGTGCCAGCAGCCCCCGCCGGGGGGGGTATAGCAATCAGCCCCAGCATTTT. This chain links TRBV27 with TRBJ1-5; possible D gene TRBD1, 5 bases. Germline V gene lookup returns CDR1 MNHEY and CDR2 SMNVEV (reference sequence). V was clipped by 6 bases and J by 0 bases, with 18 bases between them. The CDR3 is 17 amino acids.